This T cell receptor (beta chain) was observed in a study of T-cell memory formation after mild COVID-19. This clonotype was seen repeatedly, ten times or more. Its target is unknown. Study-level points and caveats: Contracting clones from day 15 to 85 showed balanced CD4/CD8; later expanders favored CD4+.

This CDR3 region has 17 residues. V shed 4 bases, J shed 5 bases, and the junction held 14 bases outside the gene matches. CDR1 is LGHNA, CDR2 YSLEER, per germline. MiXCR, run by TCRdb on the 5' RACE reads, gives a single entry per CDR3 protein. The table lists approximately 42,000 distinct CDR3 sequences, 6% to 8.5% of them singletons. The material sequenced was PBMCs or a T cell subset sorted from them (not recorded which). V usage is TRBV4-3 and J usage is TRBJ1-2, with TRBD1 matching 9 bases. The TCR comes from an adult who had mild COVID-19 (a few samples of this study predate the infection). Cell type and time point are not known. CDR3 DNA: TGCGCCAGCAGCCGTAAGCTTCTACAGGGGGCAGGGTATGGCTACACCTTC. The encoded protein is CASSRKLLQGAGYGYTF.